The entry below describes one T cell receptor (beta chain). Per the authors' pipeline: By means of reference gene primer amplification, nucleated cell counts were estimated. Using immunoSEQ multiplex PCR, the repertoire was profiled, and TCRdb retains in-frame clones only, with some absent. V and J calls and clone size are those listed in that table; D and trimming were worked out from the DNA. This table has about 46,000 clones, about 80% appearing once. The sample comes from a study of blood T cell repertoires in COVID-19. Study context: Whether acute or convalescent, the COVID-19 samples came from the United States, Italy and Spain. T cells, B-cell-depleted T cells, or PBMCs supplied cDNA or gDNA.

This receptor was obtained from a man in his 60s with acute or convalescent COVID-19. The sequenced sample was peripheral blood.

The CDR3 loop is CSVEPAGVTDTQYF. CDR3 in DNA: TGCAGCGTTGAACCAGCGGGTGTAACAGATACGCAGTATTTT. This chain uses TRBV29-1 with TRBJ2-3; the D gene is possibly TRBD2 (6 bases). This CDR3 region has 14 residues. The V end was cut by 2 bases, the J end by 3 bases, with 12 bases between. CDR1 SQVTM and CDR2 ANQGSEA come from the germline V gene.